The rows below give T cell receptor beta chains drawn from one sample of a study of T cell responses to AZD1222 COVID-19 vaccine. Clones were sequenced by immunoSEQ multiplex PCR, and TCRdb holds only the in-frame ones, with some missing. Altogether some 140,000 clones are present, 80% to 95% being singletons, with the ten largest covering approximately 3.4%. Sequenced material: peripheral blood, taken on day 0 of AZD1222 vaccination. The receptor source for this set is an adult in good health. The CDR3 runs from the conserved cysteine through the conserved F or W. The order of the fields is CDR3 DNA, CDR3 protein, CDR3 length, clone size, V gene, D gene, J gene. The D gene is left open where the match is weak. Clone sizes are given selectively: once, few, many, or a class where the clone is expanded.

DNA: TGTGCCAGCTCGGGCAGCCAAGAGACCCAGTACTTC; CDR3: CASSGSQETQYF; length: 12; size: NA; V: TRBV5-6; D: NA; J: TRBJ2-5
DNA: TGCGCCAGCAGCACGGTCGGGAACACTGAAGCTTTCTTT; CDR3: CASSTVGNTEAFF; length: 13; size: NA; V: TRBV5-1; D: NA; J: TRBJ1-1
DNA: TGTGCCAGCAGCTTAACTCTGAACACTGAAGCTTTCTTT; CDR3: CASSLTLNTEAFF; length: 13; size: NA; V: TRBV5-6; D: NA; J: TRBJ1-1
DNA: TGTGCCAGCAGCCAAGTAACCCTCCGGGCCGAAGCCCTCTCTGGGGCCAACGTCCTGACTTTC; CDR3: CASSQVTLRAEALSGANVLTF; length: 21; size: NA; V: TRBV3-1/TRBV3-2; D: NA; J: TRBJ2-6
DNA: TGTGCCAGCAGCCAAGACGGCCCCGAGTGCTACGAGCAGTACTTC; CDR3: CASSQDGPECYEQYF; length: 15; size: NA; V: TRBV3-1/TRBV3-2; D: NA; J: TRBJ2-7
DNA: TGTGCCAGCAGCTTAGTCAGCCCCCCGAGGTATGGCTACACCTTC; CDR3: CASSLVSPPRYGYTF; length: 15; size: NA; V: TRBV11-2; D: NA; J: TRBJ1-2
DNA: TGTGCCAGCAGCTTAGGGATCCTCTACGAGCAGTACTTC; CDR3: CASSLGILYEQYF; length: 13; size: few; V: TRBV7-9; D: NA; J: TRBJ2-7
DNA: TGTGCCAGCAGCCTCGGACTAGCGGGAGTCGATGAGCAGTTCTTC; CDR3: CASSLGLAGVDEQFF; length: 15; size: NA; V: TRBV11-3; D: TRBD2; J: TRBJ2-1
DNA: TGTGCCAGCAGCACGGGACGGGGATCCTACGAGCAGTACTTC; CDR3: CASSTGRGSYEQYF; length: 14; size: NA; V: TRBV11-2; D: NA; J: TRBJ2-7
DNA: TGTGCCAGCAGCCTTCAGACAGGGATCCAAGAGACCCAGTACTTC; CDR3: CASSLQTGIQETQYF; length: 15; size: NA; V: TRBV7-2; D: TRBD1; J: TRBJ2-5
DNA: TGTGCCAGCAGTTTCTACAATCAGCCCCAGCATTTT; CDR3: CASSFYNQPQHF; length: 12; size: NA; V: TRBV12-3/TRBV12-4; D: NA; J: TRBJ1-5